A single sample is the source of the 11 T cell receptor beta chains below, sequenced in a study of blood T cell repertoires in COVID-19. TCRdb keeps only in-frame clones here, not all; method: immunoSEQ multiplex PCR. Among 250,000 or so clones listed, 84% were seen once. Sequenced input: PBMCs or T cells enriched from blood (not recorded which). The receptor source for this set is a man between 45 and 60 years old who had recovered from COVID-19.

A note on this clone: A read error may account for a junction end that differs from germline. The chain is built from TRBV28 and TRBJ1-6; 10 bases line up with TRBD1. The CDR3 spans 11 residues. The germline V gene encodes CDR1 MDHEN and CDR2 SYDVKM. Here the CDR3 reads CASSPGTGVSF. CDR3 coding DNA: TGTGCCAGCAGCCCCGGGACAGGGGTTTCCTTT.

This chain links TRBV30 with TRBJ1-5; possible D gene TRBD1, 5 bases. There are 13 residues in the CDR3. From germline, CDR1 is GTSNPN and CDR2 SVGIG (reference sequence). Trimming removed 5 bases at V and 5 bases at J, with 13 bases between. Written as DNA, the CDR3 is TGTGCCTGGGCTAATTTACAGGATCAGCCCCAGCATTTT. Residues: CAWANLQDQPQHF. Combining the CDR3 with reference TRBV30 and TRBJ1-5 gives the whole variable domain SQTIHQWPATLVQPVGSPLSLECTVEGTSNPNLYWYRQAAGRGLQLLFYSVGIGQISSEVPQNLSASRPQDRQFILSSKKLLLSDSGFYLCAWANLQDQPQHFGDGTRLSIL.

V gene TRBV28 combines with J gene TRBJ2-2, with 10 bases aligning to TRBD1. Germline CDR1 is MDHEN and CDR2 is SYDVKM. There are 17 residues in the CDR3. J lost 5 bases, V lost 3 bases, and 9 bases had no gene match. The CDR3 here is CASSLSTGGFGTGELFF. CDR3 DNA sequence: TGTGCCAGCAGTTTGTCGACAGGGGGCTTTGGAACCGGGGAGCTGTTTTTT. The full variable domain, in which reference TRBV28 and TRBJ2-2 provide the parts outside the CDR3, is DVKVTQSSRYLVKRTGEKVFLECVQDMDHENMFWYRQDPGLGLRLIYFSYDVKMKEKGDIPEGYSVSREKKERFSLILESASTNQTSMYLCASSLSTGGFGTGELFFGEGSRLTVL.

The sample holds many counts of this clone. In nucleotides, the CDR3 is TGTGCCAGCAGTTCCCTAGGACAAGGCCAAGAGACCCAGTACTTC. This translates into CASSSLGQGQETQYF. The chain uses TRBV27 and TRBJ2-5, with D possibly matching TRBD1 (5 bases). This CDR3 spans 15 amino acids. V shed 4 bases and J shed 1 base, with 13 bases lying between them. CDR1 is MNHEY and CDR2 is SMNVEV in the germline V gene (reference sequence).

This chain links TRBV5-1 with TRBJ1-3; 9 positions match TRBD1. Trimming removed 3 bases from V and 3 bases from J; junction bases left unmatched: 7. The germline gives CDR1 SGHRS, CDR2 YFSETQ. The CDR3 totals 16 residues. CDR3 region: CASSSGGTGFGNTIYF. The DNA of the CDR3 is TGCGCCAGCAGCTCGGGTGGGACAGGGTTTGGAAACACCATATATTTT.

The chain is built from TRBV19 and TRBJ1-1, with TRBD1 as a possible D gene (5 bases). Germline assignment: CDR1 LNHDA and CDR2 SQIVND (reference sequence). Trimming removed 5 bases at V and 0 bases at J, with 13 bases between. This CDR3 region has 15 residues. CDR3 sequence reads: CASSPPGGLNTEAFF. The DNA for the CDR3 is TGTGCCAGTAGTCCACCGGGGGGTCTGAACACTGAAGCTTTCTTT.

This clone was counted only a few times. This chain links TRBV18 with TRBJ1-3; D may be TRBD1 (5 bases). The V and J ends lost 5 bases and 0 bases respectively, with 14 bases between them. CDR3 length equals 16 residues. CDR1 KGHSH and CDR2 LQKENI come from the germline V gene. CDR3 in DNA: TGTGCCAGCTCATCCCAGGGCGCGCACTCTGGAAACACCATATATTTT. This encodes CASSSQGAHSGNTIYF.

The sample holds one count of this clone. The rearrangement joins TRBV6-5 to TRBJ2-3; 11 nucleotides agree with TRBD2. V was pared by 9 bases and J by 4 bases, with 3 bases of the junction left unmatched. Germline loops: CDR1 MNHEY, CDR2 SVGAGI. The CDR3 is 13 residues long. CDR3 in DNA: TGTGCCAGTACTAGCGGGGGAGCAGATACGCAGTATTTT. Encoded protein: CASTSGGADTQYF.

With regard to this clone: A much larger clone lies a single base off, so this may be a read error. This chain joins TRBV7-9 and TRBJ2-7; D gene unclear. The CDR3 consists of 12 residues. Germline CDR1 is SEHNR and CDR2 is FQNEAQ (reference sequence). Trimming left V 3 bases short and J 0 bases short, with 3 bases between. The CDR3, as DNA: TGTGCCAGCAGCTTCAGCTCCTACGAGCAGTACTTC. It yields the protein CASSFSSYEQYF.

The CDR3 sequence: CSSSGRWSSTDTQYF. Written as DNA, the CDR3 is TGCAGCTCCTCGGGGAGGTGGTCTAGCACAGATACGCAGTATTTT. This chain joins TRBV29-1 and TRBJ2-3; D is perhaps TRBD2 (6 bases). CDR1 is SQVTM, CDR2 ANQGSEA, per germline. V lost 8 bases to trimming and J lost 0 bases, with 18 bases between them. This CDR3 comprises 15 residues.

This chain links TRBV18 with TRBJ2-1; D ambiguous. Germline V gene data show CDR1 as KGHSH and CDR2 as LQKENI. This CDR3 comprises 15 residues. V shed 3 bases and J shed 0 bases, with 9 bases lying between them. The chain's CDR3 is CASSPPLSSYNEQFF. As DNA, the CDR3 is TGTGCCAGCTCACCCCCTCTCAGCTCCTACAATGAGCAGTTCTTC.